This TCR beta chain was identified in a study of tumor and adjacent non-tumor tissue in lung cancer. About the research overall: Patients were aged roughly 30 to 76, roughly nine men and 4 to 6 women, stage I to III. Findings and limits, study-wide: Tumor repertoires had a smaller top 100 clone share than normal lung.

The template was RNA from unsorted bulk tissue. Distant lung tissue was collected more than 3 cm away from the tumor edge. Donors were chemotherapy-naive, newly diagnosed lung cancer surgical patients in China, August–late 2014. Germline lookup yields CDR1 DFQATT and CDR2 SNEGSKA (reference sequence). The CDR3 runs 14 residues. Trimming at V came to 8 bases and at J to 6 bases, leaving 9 bases not matched to a gene. The library came from three nested PCR rounds adapted from ARM-PCR protocols. Each CDR3 protein is one row after TCRdb ran MiXCR on the multiplex PCR reads. The sample holds around 60,000 distinct CDR3 sequences; more than 55% are singletons and the top ten take roughly 35%. Concerning this clonotype: Its target is not known.

The TCR was taken from a man between 70 and 80 years old with non-small cell lung cancer. The sequencing input was distant non-tumor lung tissue. The chain joins TRBV20-1 to TRBJ2-2, with TRBD2 matching 10 bases. The CDR3 spells CSTISGTSAGELFF. CDR3 DNA: TGCAGTACTATTTCCGGGACTAGCGCCGGGGAGCTGTTTTTT.